These 2 T cell receptor beta chains came from one sample sequenced in a study of shared clonotypes between healthy human individuals. The method was immunoSEQ multiplex PCR; TCRdb's version includes in-frame clones alone and lacks a portion of them. The sample lists about 660,000 clones; around 72% were seen once. The sequencing input was memory CD4+ T cells sorted from blood. Documented subset: CD45RA-negative fraction. The receptors derive from a woman aged 25 to 45 in good health.

Concerning this clone itself: This sample also contains other DNA sequences that code for the same CDR3. V and J are TRBV28 and TRBJ1-2; weak D call: TRBD1 (5 bases). Per the germline V gene, CDR1 is MDHEN and CDR2 is SYDVKM. This CDR3 comprises 13 residues. V gave up 2 bases and J gave up 4 bases, with 8 bases separating them. In nucleotides, the CDR3 is TGTGCCAGCAGTTTAGGAGGGGCCTATGGCTACACCTTC. Translating gives CASSLGGAYGYTF.

The chain uses TRBV5-4 and TRBJ1-2, with 12 bases identical to TRBD1. CDR1 is SGHNT and CDR2 is YYREEE in the germline V gene (reference sequence). This CDR3 is 17 amino acids long. V dropped 0 bases and J dropped 8; count of bases not matched to a gene: 11. The CDR3 sequence is CASSLAVGTGGIGGYTF. CDR3 DNA sequence: TGTGCCAGCAGCTTGGCGGTAGGGACAGGGGGCATCGGCGGCTACACCTTC.